A selection of T cell receptor beta chains follows, all from one sample in a study of blood T cells in healthy people across ages. From the 5' RACE reads, TCRdb called clonotypes with MiXCR, one entry per CDR3 protein. The sample has approximately 900,000 distinct CDR3 sequences, about 27% seen once. Separately, the same data were catalogued under a study of T cells of mothers and their children.

Sample: blood. These TCRs come from a woman in her thirties or forties in good health. Both conserved end residues are part of each CDR3. The D gene is left open where the match is weak. Where a row states a size, it is once, few, many or the class of an expanded clone; other rows omit it.

J gene: TRBJ1-2; D gene: TRBD1; clone size: few; V gene: TRBV7-2; CDR3 length: 14; CDR3 DNA: TGTGCCAGCAGCTTAAAGACAGGGCCTAATGGCTACACCTTC; CDR3 protein: CASSLKTGPNGYTF
J gene: TRBJ2-7; D gene: TRBD2; clone size: .; V gene: TRBV28; CDR3 length: 14; CDR3 DNA: TGTGCCAGCATCGGCGGCGGGGGATCCTACGAGCAGTACTTC; CDR3 protein: CASIGGGGSYEQYF
J gene: TRBJ1-1; D gene: .; clone size: few; V gene: TRBV20-1; CDR3 length: 14; CDR3 DNA: TGCAGGGCCTCTAGGGGAACTATGAACACTGAAGCTTTCTTT; CDR3 protein: CRASRGTMNTEAFF
J gene: TRBJ2-3; D gene: .; clone size: few; V gene: TRBV28; CDR3 length: 16; CDR3 DNA: TGTACCAGCAGTCCAACGCCCTTCTCTAGCACAGATACGCAGTATTTT; CDR3 protein: CTSSPTPFSSTDTQYF
J gene: TRBJ1-1; D gene: TRBD1; clone size: few; V gene: TRBV29-1; CDR3 length: 14; CDR3 DNA: TGCAGCGTTGGGGAGGGGGCGATTCGGACTGAAGCTTTCTTT; CDR3 protein: CSVGEGAIRTEAFF
J gene: TRBJ1-2; D gene: .; clone size: .; V gene: TRBV20-1; CDR3 length: 15; CDR3 DNA: TGCAGTGCTCCGTTATCTTATGTCTCCTTCTATGGCTACACCTTC; CDR3 protein: CSAPLSYVSFYGYTF
J gene: TRBJ1-1; D gene: TRBD1; clone size: .; V gene: TRBV6-2/TRBV6-3; CDR3 length: 14; CDR3 DNA: TGTGCCAGCAGCAGGGGGCTCGAAGGCGCTGAAGCTTTCTTT; CDR3 protein: CASSRGLEGAEAFF
J gene: TRBJ2-5; D gene: .; clone size: .; V gene: TRBV5-1; CDR3 length: 15; CDR3 DNA: TGCGCCAGCAGAGCCGGAGGGGGGGACCAAGAGACCCAGTACTTC; CDR3 protein: CASRAGGGDQETQYF
J gene: TRBJ2-2; D gene: TRBD2; clone size: .; V gene: TRBV20-1; CDR3 length: 13; CDR3 DNA: TGCAGTGGAAGCGGGGAGTACCCCGGGGAGCTGTTTTTT; CDR3 protein: CSGSGEYPGELFF
J gene: TRBJ2-1; D gene: TRBD1; clone size: .; V gene: TRBV29-1; CDR3 length: 14; CDR3 DNA: TGCAGCGTTGGAGGGGGCATCGGCTACAATGAGCAGTTCTTC; CDR3 protein: CSVGGGIGYNEQFF
J gene: TRBJ2-7; D gene: .; clone size: many; V gene: TRBV29-1; CDR3 length: 12; CDR3 DNA: TGCAGCGTTACGGACCCTGTAGGGGAGCAGTACTTC; CDR3 protein: CSVTDPVGEQYF
J gene: TRBJ2-3; D gene: .; clone size: few; V gene: TRBV12-3/TRBV12-4; CDR3 length: 17; CDR3 DNA: TGTGCCAGCACCCAGGCAGGGGAGACCCCAAGTGCAGATACGCAGTATTTT; CDR3 protein: CASTQAGETPSADTQYF
J gene: TRBJ2-6; D gene: .; clone size: many; V gene: TRBV7-2; CDR3 length: 16; CDR3 DNA: TGTGCCAGCACCGGGGATCCGGGCTTCGGGGCCAACGTCCTGACTTTC; CDR3 protein: CASTGDPGFGANVLTF
J gene: TRBJ1-2; D gene: .; clone size: many; V gene: TRBV29-1; CDR3 length: 16; CDR3 DNA: TGCAGCGTTGTGGGTGGAGGCTTCATAGCTAACTATGGCTACACCTTC; CDR3 protein: CSVVGGGFIANYGYTF
J gene: TRBJ2-5; D gene: TRBD1; clone size: .; V gene: TRBV29-1; CDR3 length: 15; CDR3 DNA: TGCAGCGTGAGCGCCGACAGGGGTATCGGAAATGAGCAGTACTTC; CDR3 protein: CSVSADRGIGNEQYF
J gene: TRBJ1-1; D gene: .; clone size: .; V gene: TRBV20-1; CDR3 length: 16; CDR3 DNA: TGCAGTGCCAGATACAGGGCTGAGATCGTGAACACTGAAGCTTTCTTT; CDR3 protein: CSARYRAEIVNTEAFF
J gene: TRBJ2-1; D gene: TRBD1; clone size: .; V gene: TRBV15; CDR3 length: 15; CDR3 DNA: TGTGCCACCAGCGGGGACAGGGGTACCTACAATGAGCAGTTCTTC; CDR3 protein: CATSGDRGTYNEQFF
J gene: TRBJ2-7; D gene: .; clone size: many; V gene: TRBV20-1; CDR3 length: 15; CDR3 DNA: TGCAGTGCTAGAGGTAGGGGGGCGACCCCCTACGAGCAGTACTTC; CDR3 protein: CSARGRGATPYEQYF
J gene: TRBJ2-5; D gene: .; clone size: .; V gene: TRBV18; CDR3 length: 14; CDR3 DNA: TGTGCCAGCTCACAGGGGCTGCTACGCCTAGAGCAGTACTTC; CDR3 protein: CASSQGLLRLEQYF
J gene: TRBJ2-3; D gene: .; clone size: .; V gene: TRBV4-2; CDR3 length: 15; CDR3 DNA: TGTGCCAGCAGCCAGAGAAGGCCTGGCACAGATACGCAGTATTTT; CDR3 protein: CASSQRRPGTDTQYF
J gene: TRBJ1-1; D gene: TRBD1; clone size: .; V gene: TRBV5-1; CDR3 length: 14; CDR3 DNA: TGCGCCAGCAGATTAGGACAGGGGATAAGTGGAGCTTTCTTT; CDR3 protein: CASRLGQGISGAFF
J gene: TRBJ1-2; D gene: TRBD1; clone size: few; V gene: TRBV28; CDR3 length: 15; CDR3 DNA: TGTGCCAGCAGGAGTCCTGGACAGGGAATCCGGGGCTACACCTTC; CDR3 protein: CASRSPGQGIRGYTF
J gene: TRBJ1-4; D gene: .; clone size: few; V gene: TRBV7-8; CDR3 length: 13; CDR3 DNA: TGTGCCAGCAGCCGCAGCCGAAATGAAAAACTGTTTTTT; CDR3 protein: CASSRSRNEKLFF
J gene: TRBJ1-6; D gene: TRBD1; clone size: .; V gene: TRBV20-1; CDR3 length: 14; CDR3 DNA: TGCAGTGCTAGAGATGACAGGGTGAGCTCACCCCTCCACTTT; CDR3 protein: CSARDDRVSSPLHF
J gene: TRBJ1-5; D gene: .; clone size: .; V gene: TRBV30; CDR3 length: 15; CDR3 DNA: TGTGCCTGGAGCCTCGGGGGGTTGAGCAATCAGCCCCAGCATTTT; CDR3 protein: CAWSLGGLSNQPQHF
J gene: TRBJ2-1; D gene: .; clone size: .; V gene: TRBV6-6; CDR3 length: 14; CDR3 DNA: TGTGCCAGCAGCTGGACAGATCGCTCGTATGAGCAGTTCTTC; CDR3 protein: CASSWTDRSYEQFF
J gene: TRBJ2-3; D gene: .; clone size: few; V gene: TRBV2; CDR3 length: 13; CDR3 DNA: TGTGCCAGCAGGGACCCTTATTCCCCAACGCAGTATTTT; CDR3 protein: CASRDPYSPTQYF
J gene: TRBJ2-5; D gene: .; clone size: many; V gene: TRBV15; CDR3 length: 13; CDR3 DNA: TGTGCCACCAGCAGAGATCAGGGGGAGACCCAGTACTTC; CDR3 protein: CATSRDQGETQYF
J gene: TRBJ2-3; D gene: .; clone size: few; V gene: TRBV19; CDR3 length: 15; CDR3 DNA: TGTGCCAGTATACGGACAGCCGCTTCACCAGATACGCAGTATTTT; CDR3 protein: CASIRTAASPDTQYF
J gene: TRBJ2-7; D gene: TRBD1; clone size: .; V gene: TRBV7-3; CDR3 length: 14; CDR3 DNA: TGTGCCAGCAGGTTAGACAGGGGACCCTACGAGCAGTACTTC; CDR3 protein: CASRLDRGPYEQYF
J gene: TRBJ2-1; D gene: .; clone size: few; V gene: TRBV7-2; CDR3 length: 14; CDR3 DNA: TGTGCCAGCAGCTTAGATCACAGCTACAATGAGCAGTTCTTC; CDR3 protein: CASSLDHSYNEQFF
J gene: TRBJ2-2; D gene: .; clone size: .; V gene: TRBV7-9; CDR3 length: 16; CDR3 DNA: TGTGCCAGCAGACCCGGGGGGCCTACGAACACCGGGGAGCTGTTTTTT; CDR3 protein: CASRPGGPTNTGELFF
J gene: TRBJ2-1; D gene: TRBD1; clone size: .; V gene: TRBV7-3; CDR3 length: 15; CDR3 DNA: TGTGCCAGCAGGTTCGACAGGGGGTCCTACAATGAGCAGTTCTTC; CDR3 protein: CASRFDRGSYNEQFF
J gene: TRBJ1-1; D gene: .; clone size: .; V gene: TRBV29-1; CDR3 length: 11; CDR3 DNA: TGCAGCGTCGAAACAATGATTGAAGCTTTCTTT; CDR3 protein: CSVETMIEAFF
J gene: TRBJ2-1; D gene: .; clone size: .; V gene: TRBV3-1; CDR3 length: 12; CDR3 DNA: TGTGCCAGCAGCCTACTAAGGGGCGGGCAGTTCTTC; CDR3 protein: CASSLLRGGQFF
J gene: TRBJ1-1; D gene: .; clone size: few; V gene: TRBV7-8; CDR3 length: 16; CDR3 DNA: TGTGCCAGCAGCCCGGGTCTAGGGGCCGCGAACACTGAAGCTTTCTTT; CDR3 protein: CASSPGLGAANTEAFF
J gene: TRBJ2-3; D gene: .; clone size: many; V gene: TRBV7-2; CDR3 length: 15; CDR3 DNA: TGTGCCAGCAGCGGCAAAGGGGTAACCACAGATACGCAGTATTTT; CDR3 protein: CASSGKGVTTDTQYF
J gene: TRBJ2-3; D gene: .; clone size: .; V gene: TRBV11-1; CDR3 length: 17; CDR3 DNA: TGTGCCAGCAGCTTAAGGGGGGACCTCTTATACACAGATACGCAGTATTTT; CDR3 protein: CASSLRGDLLYTDTQYF
J gene: TRBJ2-4; D gene: .; clone size: .; V gene: TRBV7-9; CDR3 length: 14; CDR3 DNA: TGTGCCAGCAGCGCCCCCCATTCGAGGAACATTCAGTACTTC; CDR3 protein: CASSAPHSRNIQYF
J gene: TRBJ1-4; D gene: .; clone size: few; V gene: TRBV20-1; CDR3 length: 15; CDR3 DNA: TGCAGTGCTAGAGATTTCGGTTTGGATAATGAAAAACTGTTTTTT; CDR3 protein: CSARDFGLDNEKLFF
J gene: TRBJ2-2; D gene: .; clone size: .; V gene: TRBV11-1; CDR3 length: 22; CDR3 DNA: TGTGCCAGCAGCTTAGTAAGGGCAGAAGCCGGGACGAACAGGGCGAACACCGGGGAGCTGTTTTTT; CDR3 protein: CASSLVRAEAGTNRANTGELFF
J gene: TRBJ2-3; D gene: TRBD1; clone size: many; V gene: TRBV29-1; CDR3 length: 15; CDR3 DNA: TGCAGCGTTGAAGTACGGGACAGGAGCACAGATACGCAGTATTTT; CDR3 protein: CSVEVRDRSTDTQYF
J gene: TRBJ2-1; D gene: TRBD2; clone size: .; V gene: TRBV7-3; CDR3 length: 15; CDR3 DNA: TGTGCCAGCAGCCCGGGACTAGCGGGGGTAGGTGAGCAGTTCTTC; CDR3 protein: CASSPGLAGVGEQFF
J gene: TRBJ2-5; D gene: .; clone size: .; V gene: TRBV20-1; CDR3 length: 16; CDR3 DNA: TGCGGTGCTAGAGACGACGGGGCGCTTACTGGGAAGACCCAGTACTTC; CDR3 protein: CGARDDGALTGKTQYF
J gene: TRBJ2-3; D gene: TRBD2; clone size: few; V gene: TRBV25-1; CDR3 length: 16; CDR3 DNA: TGTGCCAGCAGTGAATTCGTCCGGGGGGGCACAGATACGCAGTATTTT; CDR3 protein: CASSEFVRGGTDTQYF
J gene: TRBJ2-1; D gene: TRBD2; clone size: .; V gene: TRBV5-1; CDR3 length: 14; CDR3 DNA: TGCGCCAGCAAAGCGGGGGGCACCGACAATGAGCAGTTCTTC; CDR3 protein: CASKAGGTDNEQFF
J gene: TRBJ2-7; D gene: .; clone size: many; V gene: TRBV12-3/TRBV12-4; CDR3 length: 15; CDR3 DNA: TGTGCCAGCAGTTTCGAGCCGGGCCTCAGGGGCGAGCAGTACTTC; CDR3 protein: CASSFEPGLRGEQYF
J gene: TRBJ2-5; D gene: .; clone size: .; V gene: TRBV7-2; CDR3 length: 14; CDR3 DNA: TGTGCCAGCAGCGGATCCCCGGGCGTAGAGACCCAGTACTTC; CDR3 protein: CASSGSPGVETQYF
J gene: TRBJ2-1; D gene: TRBD2; clone size: few; V gene: TRBV3-1; CDR3 length: 16; CDR3 DNA: TGTGCCAGCAGCGACACTAGCGGGGGATTGTACAATGAGCAGTTCTTC; CDR3 protein: CASSDTSGGLYNEQFF
J gene: TRBJ1-6; D gene: .; clone size: few; V gene: TRBV20-1; CDR3 length: 16; CDR3 DNA: TGCAGTGCTAGAGAAGGGCAGGGAGTCTATAATTCACCCCTCCACTTT; CDR3 protein: CSAREGQGVYNSPLHF